The 6 T cell receptor beta chains in this list originate from one sample, sequenced in a study of blood T cell repertoires in COVID-19. Sequencing was performed with immunoSEQ multiplex PCR; in TCRdb, only in-frame clones are kept and a portion is missing. The repertoire holds 150,000 to 200,000 clones, with approximately 80% as singletons. The sequenced material came from PBMCs or T cells enriched from blood (not recorded which). The receptors originated from a man aged 65 to 79 who had been exposed to COVID-19.

In the case of this clone: This sample includes further DNA sequences coding for the same CDR3. The chain is built from TRBV12-3 or TRBV12-4 and TRBJ2-1; D might be TRBD2 (6 bases). This CDR3 has 13 amino acids. V was cut by 3 bases and J by 5 bases, with 8 bases left in between. The CDR3 spells CASSFSGDNEQFF. CDR3 DNA sequence: TGTGCCAGCAGTTTCTCGGGAGACAATGAGCAGTTCTTC.

The V gene is TRBV3-1 (or the pseudogene TRBV3-2), the J gene TRBJ1-2, with a possible D match to TRBD1 (5 bases). This CDR3 contains 14 residues. Germline V lookup: CDR1 LGHDT, CDR2 YNNKEL (reference sequence). V shed 0 bases and J shed 7 bases, with 12 bases lying between them. The CDR3, as DNA: TGTGCCAGCAGCCAAGATATTCAGGGCGGTGGCTACACCTTC. It encodes CASSQDIQGGGYTF.

This clone has just a few counts. The chain couples TRBV7-9 to TRBJ2-7, with TRBD2 matching over 7 bases. Losses at the gene ends were 8 bases for V and 5 bases for J; bases not matched to a gene: 3. The CDR3 has 11 amino acids. Germline CDR1 and CDR2: SEHNR and FQNEAQ (reference sequence). CDR3 protein: CASRAGDEQYF. For the CDR3, the DNA is TGTGCCAGCCGGGCGGGAGACGAGCAGTACTTC.

The count of this clone is one. The V and J genes are TRBV11-2 and TRBJ1-1, with D unclear. The V and J ends lost 5 bases and 4 bases respectively, with 14 bases between them. This CDR3 comprises 14 residues. CDR1 and CDR2 (germline): SGHAT, FQNNGV. The CDR3 nucleotides read TGTGCCAGCAGCCTGGCCTCGGGGATCACTGAAGCTTTCTTT. This translates into CASSLASGITEAFF.

Comments on this clone: At the DNA level, this CDR3 is encoded by other sequences in the same sample as well. The J gene is TRBJ1-5, the V gene TRBV30, with TRBD1 identical over 7 bases. The germline V gene encodes CDR1 GTSNPN and CDR2 SVGIG (reference sequence). The CDR3 runs to 14 residues. With 0 bases clipped from V and 5 bases from J, the junction kept 4 bases outside the gene matches. In DNA form, the CDR3 reads TGTGCCTGGAGTGTAGGAGGGGGCGATCAGCCCCAGCATTTT. Translating it yields CAWSVGGGDQPQHF.

This sequence joins TRBV19 and TRBJ1-5; 8 bases agree with TRBD1. The germline V gene encodes CDR1 LNHDA and CDR2 SQIVND (reference sequence). V shed 5 bases and J 3 bases; nucleotides not matched to a gene: 6. The CDR3 extends over 15 amino acids. CDR3 bases: TGTGCCAGTAGTGGACAGGGTGGATACAATCAGCCCCAGCATTTT. Its translation is CASSGQGGYNQPQHF.